Listed here are 27 T cell receptor beta chains from one sample, sequenced in a study of cytomegalovirus exposure and HLA in healthy donors. The PCR ran on 60 Vbeta and 13 Jbeta primers. Using immunoSEQ multiplex PCR, the repertoire was profiled, and TCRdb retains in-frame clones only, with some absent. The data show roughly 86,000 clones, with around 77% seen just once and 6.5% to 8% held by the top ten. The specimen sequenced was PBMCs. These receptors came from a man over 45 in good health and CMV-seropositive.

The V call is TRBV29-1, the J call TRBJ1-5, with D perhaps matching TRBD1 (6 bases). V lost 4 bases and J lost 4, with 14 bases in between. The CDR3 is made up of 14 amino acids. Per germline, CDR1 SQVTM and CDR2 ANQGSEA. The CDR3 region has the DNA TGCAGCGTTGTGGACGGGACATATAATCAGCCCCAGCATTTT. This sequence encodes CSVVDGTYNQPQHF.

In its sample, this clone was seen a few times. The chain carries TRBV7-9 and TRBJ1-2; D not resolved. The CDR3 length is 16 residues. Germline V gene lookup returns CDR1 SEHNR and CDR2 FQNEAQ (reference sequence). V lost 0 bases and J 6 bases, leaving 17 bases between the germline ends. The CDR3 nucleotides are TGTGCCAGCAGCTTAGCCGCTACCACCGGGATCAATGGCTACACCTTC. Translating gives CASSLAATTGINGYTF.

This chain joins TRBV6-4 and TRBJ1-5; D is ambiguous. Trimming shortened V by 4 bases and J by 2 bases, and 9 bases separated the two germline ends. This CDR3 contains 14 residues. Germline V gene sequence: CDR1 MRHNA, CDR2 SNTAGT. In nucleotides, the CDR3 is TGTGCCAGCAGTGCTGTTATTGGCAATCAGCCCCAGCATTTT. Amino acids: CASSAVIGNQPQHF.

The chain has TRBV30 and TRBJ2-5; 10 nucleotides match TRBD2. V shed 3 bases and J 5 bases; nucleotides not matched to a gene: 12. CDR3 size: 16 residues. CDR1 and CDR2 from the germline V gene are GTSNPN and SVGIG (reference sequence). CDR3 residues: CAWSVGLAGGRETQYF. The CDR3 region has the DNA TGTGCCTGGAGCGTGGGGTTAGCGGGGGGCCGGGAGACCCAGTACTTC.

The genes are TRBV7-2 and TRBJ2-1; possibly TRBD2 for D (7 bases). This CDR3 comprises 15 residues. Per germline, CDR1 SGHTA and CDR2 FQGNSA. Trimming took off 2 bases at V and 7 bases at J, with 15 bases between the two ends. In nucleotides, the CDR3 is TGTGCCAGCAGCTTATTAGCACAGGGAGGGAATGAGCAGTTCTTC. It translates to CASSLLAQGGNEQFF.

V and J are TRBV5-6 and TRBJ2-7; D gene ambiguous. V was trimmed by 1 base and J by 3 bases, leaving 5 bases between them. CDR1 is SGHDT, CDR2 YYEEEE, per germline. This CDR3 has 12 residues. CDR3 nucleotides: TGTGCCAGCAGCTTGTCCGGCTACGAGCAGTACTTC. As protein: CASSLSGYEQYF.

The V call is TRBV25-1, the J call TRBJ1-1, with D possibly TRBD1 on 6 matching bases. Trimming took 1 base from V and 0 from J, leaving 9 bases between them. This CDR3 contains 15 residues. CDR1 is MGHDK, CDR2 SYGVNS, per germline. CDR3 in amino acids: CASSELTGMNTEAFF. DNA for the CDR3: TGTGCCAGCAGTGAATTGACAGGAATGAACACTGAAGCTTTCTTT. Combining the CDR3 with reference TRBV25-1 and TRBJ1-1 gives the whole variable domain EADIYQTPRYLVIGTGKKITLECSQTMGHDKMYWYQQDPGMELHLIHYSYGVNSTEKGDLSSESTVSRIRTEHFPLTLESARPSHTSQYLCASSELTGMNTEAFFGQGTRLTVV.

V is TRBV5-4 and J is TRBJ2-7; 11 bases fit TRBD2. Germline V CDR1 and CDR2: SGHNT, YYREEE (reference sequence). J was trimmed by 5 bases and V by 0 bases; bases with no gene match: 4. CDR3 length equals 15 residues. This chain's CDR3 is CASSLARGLADEQYF. CDR3 nucleotides: TGTGCCAGCAGCTTGGCCAGGGGACTAGCGGACGAGCAGTACTTC.

This chain uses TRBV19 with TRBJ1-5; D is unresolved. The germline V and J ends were trimmed by 2 bases and 0 bases, with 5 bases remaining between them. This CDR3 has 14 residues. Per germline, CDR1 LNHDA and CDR2 SQIVND (reference sequence). The CDR3 nucleotides are TGTGCCAGTAGTATACAGTATAGCAATCAGCCCCAGCATTTT. Translated, it gives CASSIQYSNQPQHF.

This rearrangement joins TRBV18 to TRBJ1-3; D remains ambiguous. The germline gives CDR1 KGHSH, CDR2 LQKENI. The length of the CDR3 is 16 residues. Trimming left V 1 base short and J 0 bases short, with 10 bases between. CDR3 sequence (DNA): TGTGCCAGCTCACCACGGTTCACAGACTCTGGAAACACCATATATTTT. Its translation is CASSPRFTDSGNTIYF.

CDR3 nucleotides: TGTGCCACCGGGGAAGGGTATGCGAACACCGGGGAGCTGTTTTTT. It is translated as CATGEGYANTGELFF. The J gene is TRBJ2-2, the V gene TRBV27; tentatively, D is TRBD2 (5 bases). The V gene's germline CDR1 is MNHEY and CDR2 SMNVEV (reference sequence). This CDR3 contains 15 residues. V was pared by 10 bases and J by 0 bases, with 15 bases between.

The chain combines TRBV7-7 with TRBJ2-3, with D perhaps TRBD1 (7 bases). V lost 5 bases, J lost 2 bases, and 11 bases lay in between. Germline V CDR1 and CDR2: SSHAT, FNYEAQ (reference sequence). The CDR3 runs to 14 residues. CDR3 residues: CASSQGGATDTQYF. CDR3 in DNA: TGTGCCAGCAGCCAGGGGGGTGCCACAGATACGCAGTATTTT.

The chain recombines TRBV4-3 with TRBJ2-1; weak D call: TRBD1 (5 bases). Germline CDR1 reads LGHNA; CDR2 reads YSLEER. CDR3 length: 14 residues. Trimming shortened V by 1 base and J by 2 bases, and 6 bases separated the two germline ends. The CDR3 spells CASSQGGTYNEQFF. As DNA, the CDR3 is TGCGCCAGCAGCCAAGGGGGCACCTACAATGAGCAGTTCTTC.

The rearrangement joins TRBV29-1 to TRBJ1-2; maybe TRBD1 (6 bases). The ends were cut back, 6 bases at V and 8 bases at J, with 16 bases in the middle. This CDR3 comprises 12 residues. CDR1 and CDR2 from the germline V gene are SQVTM and ANQGSEA. In DNA, the CDR3 is TGCAGCGTGGACCACAGGGATTGGGGCTACACCTTC. Amino acids: CSVDHRDWGYTF.

The genes are TRBV5-1 and TRBJ2-7, with D perhaps matching TRBD1 (6 bases). The CDR3 covers 12 residues. Deletions cut 3 bases from V and 4 bases from J, with 8 bases between. Germline V gives CDR1 SGHRS, CDR2 YFSETQ. CDR3 sequence (DNA): TGCGCCAGCAGCTCGACAGGTTACGAGCAGTACTTC. It specifies CASSSTGYEQYF.

This chain uses TRBV6-5 with TRBJ1-4, with D tentatively TRBD1 (6 bases). CDR1 is MNHEY and CDR2 is SVGAGI in the germline V gene. V was pared by 6 bases and J by 8 bases, with 16 bases between. The CDR3 has 14 residues. The CDR3 sequence is CASRKTGTGEKLFF. Here the CDR3 DNA reads TGTGCCAGCAGAAAAACAGGGACCGGAGAAAAACTGTTTTTT.

The rearrangement uses TRBV5-1 and TRBJ2-5, with TRBD2 matching over 15 bases. V was pared by 3 bases and J by 5 bases, with 5 bases of the junction left unmatched. The germline V gene has CDR1 SGHRS and CDR2 YFSETQ. This CDR3 comprises 16 residues. The CDR3 region is CASSSGLAGGLETQYF. CDR3 bases: TGCGCCAGCAGCTCCGGACTAGCGGGGGGGCTGGAGACCCAGTACTTC.

This clone was detected only a few times. The CDR3 nucleotides are TGTGCCAGCAGTTCGCGGACAGGGCGGGCAGATACGCAGTATTTT. As protein: CASSSRTGRADTQYF. The V and J genes are TRBV25-1 and TRBJ2-3; the match to TRBD1 covers 8 bases. After removal of 5 bases from V and 4 bases from J, the junction contained 8 bases not matched to a gene. CDR1 and CDR2 from the germline V gene are MGHDK and SYGVNS. This CDR3 has 15 amino acids.

In its sample, this clone was seen a few times. J is TRBJ1-6 and V is TRBV9, with 9 bases identical to TRBD1. Trimming took 3 bases from V and 9 from J; bases not matched to a gene: 4. The length of the CDR3 is 14 residues. Germline loops: CDR1 SGDLS, CDR2 YYNGEE. CDR3 residues: CASSGGQGPSPLHF. Written as DNA, the CDR3 is TGTGCCAGCAGCGGGGGACAGGGCCCTTCACCCCTCCACTTT. The full variable domain, in which reference TRBV9 and TRBJ1-6 provide the parts outside the CDR3, is DSGVTQTPKHLITATGQRVTLRCSPRSGDLSVYWYQQSLDQGLQFLIQYYNGEERAKGNILERFSAQQFPDLHSELNLSSLELGDSALYFCASSGGQGPSPLHFGNGTRLTVT.

CDR3 amino acids: CASSLGTSNTGELFF. CDR3 nucleotides: TGCGCCAGCAGCTTGGGGACTAGCAACACCGGGGAGCTGTTTTTT. The chain uses TRBV5-1 and TRBJ2-2; 8 bases agree with TRBD2. Germline V gene data show CDR1 as SGHRS and CDR2 as YFSETQ. V lost 0 bases, J lost 2 bases, and 0 bases stayed unmatched. There are 15 residues in the CDR3. The variable domain in full, with the rest retrieved from reference TRBV5-1 and TRBJ2-2, is KAGVTQTPRYLIKTRGQQVTLSCSPISGHRSVSWYQQTPGQGLQFLFEYFSETQRNKGNFPGRFSGRQFSNSRSEMNVSTLELGDSALYLCASSLGTSNTGELFFGEGSRLTVL.

The CDR3 sequence is CASSQVGGEGSAFF. The CDR3 coding sequence is TGCGCCAGCAGCCAAGTTGGCGGGGAGGGATCAGCTTTCTTT. The V call is TRBV4-3, the J call TRBJ1-1; D not certain. V was cut by 1 base and J by 10 bases, with 16 bases left in between. Per germline, CDR1 LGHNA and CDR2 YSLEER. The CDR3 contains 14 residues.

The sample holds a few counts of this clone. V is TRBV28 and J is TRBJ1-4; possible D gene TRBD1, 5 bases. The V gene lost 10 bases and the J gene lost 3 bases, with 15 bases spanning the gap. Germline CDR1 and CDR2: MDHEN and SYDVKM. The CDR3 runs 14 residues. DNA of the CDR3: TGTGCCACCATAAAGGGGCAGGCTAATGAAAAACTGTTTTTT. Translation gives CATIKGQANEKLFF.

This clone is labeled medium-sized. V usage is TRBV19 and J usage is TRBJ2-1, with 9 bases that match TRBD2. From germline, CDR1 is LNHDA and CDR2 SQIVND (reference sequence). V was clipped by 6 bases and J by 5 bases; unmatched bases: 11. The CDR3 runs to 16 residues. The CDR3 protein is CASRRGGGGVDNEQFF. The DNA of the CDR3 is TGTGCCAGTAGACGCGGCGGGGGGGGAGTGGACAATGAGCAGTTCTTC.

The chain couples TRBV7-8 to TRBJ2-6, with D unclear. In germline, CDR1 is SGHVS, CDR2 FQNEAQ. The CDR3 extends over 16 amino acids. V shed 3 bases and J shed 0 bases, with 9 bases lying between them. CDR3: CASSFLAASGANVLTF. DNA for the CDR3: TGTGCCAGCAGCTTCTTGGCTGCCTCTGGGGCCAACGTCCTGACTTTC. Together with reference TRBV7-8 and TRBJ2-6, the CDR3 gives the full variable domain: GAGVSQSPRYKVAKRGQDVALRCDPISGHVSLFWYQQALGQGPEFLTYFQNEAQLDKSGLPSDRFFAERPEGSVSTLKIQRTQQEDSAVYLCASSFLAASGANVLTFGAGSRLTVL.

This clone showed up just a few times. The chain joins TRBV4-3 to TRBJ1-2; D call uncertain. The CDR3 is 14 residues long. The germline gives CDR1 LGHNA, CDR2 YSLEER. V gave up 0 bases and J gave up 1 base, with 6 bases separating them. CDR3 bases: TGCGCCAGCAGCCAAGACCGTCTTAACTATGGCTACACCTTC. Translating gives CASSQDRLNYGYTF.

V gene TRBV4-3 combines with J gene TRBJ1-2, with D uncertain. This CDR3 is built from 16 residues. Trimming took off 4 bases at V and 0 bases at J, with 15 bases between the two ends. From germline, CDR1 is LGHNA and CDR2 YSLEER. The CDR3 sequence is CASSPGRGLANYGYTF. In DNA, the CDR3 is TGCGCCAGCAGCCCAGGTCGTGGGTTAGCTAACTATGGCTACACCTTC.

The chain joins TRBV13 to TRBJ2-7; perhaps TRBD1 as D (7 bases). Germline loops: CDR1 PRHDT, CDR2 FYEKMQ (reference sequence). V lost 6 bases and J 2 bases, leaving 14 bases between the germline ends. CDR3 size: 14 residues. CDR3 region: CASSYQGGAYEQYF. In DNA, the CDR3 is TGTGCCAGCAGTTACCAGGGGGGAGCCTACGAGCAGTACTTC.